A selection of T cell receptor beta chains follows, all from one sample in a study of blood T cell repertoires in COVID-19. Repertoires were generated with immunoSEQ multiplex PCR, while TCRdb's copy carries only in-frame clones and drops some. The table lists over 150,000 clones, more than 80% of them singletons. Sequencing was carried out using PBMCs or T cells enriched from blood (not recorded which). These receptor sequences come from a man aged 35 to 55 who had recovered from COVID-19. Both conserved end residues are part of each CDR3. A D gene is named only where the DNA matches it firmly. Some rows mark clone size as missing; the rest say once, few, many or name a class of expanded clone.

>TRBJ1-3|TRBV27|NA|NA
TGTGCCAGCAGTTACAGGGTGATCGCTGGAAACACCATATATTTT
CASSYRVIAGNTIYF
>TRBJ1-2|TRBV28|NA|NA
TGTGCCAGCAGTTCCATGGGGAGCAGTAACTATGGCTACACCTTC
CASSSMGSSNYGYTF
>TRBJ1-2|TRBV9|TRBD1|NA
TGTGCCAGCAGCGCGGGTCCAGGACAGGGAGAAGTCTACACCTTC
CASSAGPGQGEVYTF
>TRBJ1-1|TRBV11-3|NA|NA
TGTGCCAGCAGCATTGGTGCTCAGGTGAACACTGAAGCTTTCTTT
CASSIGAQVNTEAFF
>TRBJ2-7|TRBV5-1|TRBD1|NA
TGCGCCAGCAGCTTGGGTGGGACAGGGAACTACGAGCAGTACTTC
CASSLGGTGNYEQYF
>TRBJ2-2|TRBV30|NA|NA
TGTGCCTGGAGTGTACGACGGGAAGGGGAGCTGTTTTTT
CAWSVRREGELFF
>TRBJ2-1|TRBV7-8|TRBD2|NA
TGTGCCAGCGGAAACAGCGGGGGTAATGAGCAGTTCTTC
CASGNSGGNEQFF
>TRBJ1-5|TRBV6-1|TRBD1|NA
TGTGCCAGCAGTGTGGAGACCAGGGGGCGAATCTATAGCAATCAGCCCCAGCATTTT
CASSVETRGRIYSNQPQHF
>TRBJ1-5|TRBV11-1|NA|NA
TGTGCCAGCAGCCCCTCTCGGGGGGCGAATCAGCCCCAGCATTTT
CASSPSRGANQPQHF
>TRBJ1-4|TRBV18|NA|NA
TGTGCCAGCTCACCCCCCGGCGGGGTCTCCGAAAAACTGTTTTTT
CASSPPGGVSEKLFF
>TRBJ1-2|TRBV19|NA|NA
TGTGCCAGTAGTATCGACGGGGCTAACTATGGCTACACCTTC
CASSIDGANYGYTF
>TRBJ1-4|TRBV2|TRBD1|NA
TGTGCCAGCACCCAAACGGACAGGGCGCAAAAACTGTTTTTT
CASTQTDRAQKLFF
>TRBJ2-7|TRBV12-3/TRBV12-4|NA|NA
TGTGCCAGCAGTTTCGGTCGGGAGAGCGAGCAGTACTTC
CASSFGRESEQYF
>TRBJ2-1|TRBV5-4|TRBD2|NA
TGTGCCAGCAGCCGGACTAGCGGGAGGGACAATGAGCAGTTCTTC
CASSRTSGRDNEQFF
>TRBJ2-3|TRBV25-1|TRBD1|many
TGTGCCAGCAGTGGGGAATGGGACAGGAGACCAGATACGCAGTATTTT
CASSGEWDRRPDTQYF
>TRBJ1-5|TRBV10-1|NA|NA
TGCGCCAGCAGTGAAAGCGCTGGGCAGCCCCAGCATTTT
CASSESAGQPQHF
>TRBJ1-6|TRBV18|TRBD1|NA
TGTGCCAGCTCACCGAGGACCTCAGGGGGCAATTCACCCCTCCACTTT
CASSPRTSGGNSPLHF
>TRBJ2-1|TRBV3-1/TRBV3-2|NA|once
TGTGCCAGCCGCGGGGACCAGGAGCAGTTCTTC
CASRGDQEQFF
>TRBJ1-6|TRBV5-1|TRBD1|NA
TGCGCCAGCAGCGGGACAGGGGGTGGTAATTCACCCCTCCACTTT
CASSGTGGGNSPLHF
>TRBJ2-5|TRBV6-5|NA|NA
TGTGCCAGCAGTCCGGGTGCAGAGACCCAGTACTTC
CASSPGAETQYF
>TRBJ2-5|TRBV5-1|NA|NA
TGCGCCAGCAGCTTCTCAGGGGGAGGAATAGAGACCCAGTACTTC
CASSFSGGGIETQYF
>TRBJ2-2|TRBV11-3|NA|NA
TGTGCCAGCGCCCCGGGACAAGGCCGTCAATCGAACACCGGGGAGCTGTTTTTT
CASAPGQGRQSNTGELFF
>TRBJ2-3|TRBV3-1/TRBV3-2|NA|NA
TGTGCCAGCAGCCAATCCTCTGCGGGGCCCCACACAGATACGCAGTATTTT
CASSQSSAGPHTDTQYF
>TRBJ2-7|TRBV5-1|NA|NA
TGCGCCAGCAGCTTGGCTGGGCAGGGAAACGCCTACGAGCAGTACTTC
CASSLAGQGNAYEQYF
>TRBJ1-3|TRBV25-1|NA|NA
TGTGCCAGCAGTGGGGCACGGGGAAACACCATATATTTT
CASSGARGNTIYF
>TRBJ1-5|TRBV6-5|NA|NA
TGTGCCAGCAGTTACTCGAGGGCAGCTAGCAATCAGCCCCAGCATTTT
CASSYSRAASNQPQHF
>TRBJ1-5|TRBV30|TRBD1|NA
TGTGCCTGGAGCAAACAGGGGCCTCAGCCCCAGCATTTT
CAWSKQGPQPQHF
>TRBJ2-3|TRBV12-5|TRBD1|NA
TGTGCTAGTGGTTTGCCCTCTACAGGGGCAGATACGCAGTATTTT
CASGLPSTGADTQYF
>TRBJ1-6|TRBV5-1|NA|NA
TGCGCCAGCAGCTTGGGCCATCAGAATTCACCCCTCCACTTT
CASSLGHQNSPLHF
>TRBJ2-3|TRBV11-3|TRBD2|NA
TGTGCCAGCAGCGTCGGGTTCGGCGGGAGTGGCCCAGATACGCAGTATTTT
CASSVGFGGSGPDTQYF
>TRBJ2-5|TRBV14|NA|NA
TGTGCCAGCAGCCAACGCGTTACAGGCAGGCAGACCCAGTACTTC
CASSQRVTGRQTQYF
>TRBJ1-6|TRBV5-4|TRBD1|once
TGTGCCAGCAGCTGGGGGGGACAGGGGGCAGTCAGGTCACCCCTCCACTTT
CASSWGGQGAVRSPLHF
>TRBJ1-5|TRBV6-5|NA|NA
TGTGCCAGCAGTCACAACGGGGTAAGCAATCAGCCCCAGCATTTT
CASSHNGVSNQPQHF
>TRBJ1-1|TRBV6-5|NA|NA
TGTGCCAGCAGTTACTCGAGGTCCAGGGGTGACACTGAAGCTTTCTTT
CASSYSRSRGDTEAFF
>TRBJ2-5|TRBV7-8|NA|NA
TGTGCCAGCAGCTTACCTAGGGAGACCCAGTACTTC
CASSLPRETQYF
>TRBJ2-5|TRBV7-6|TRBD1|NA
TGTGCCAGCAGCTCTGGACAGGTACCTGTGGAGACCCAGTACTTC
CASSSGQVPVETQYF
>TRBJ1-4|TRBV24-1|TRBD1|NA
TGTGCCACCAGTGTCAAAGAGGGACAGGGGAGACGAGAAAAACTGTTTTTT
CATSVKEGQGRREKLFF
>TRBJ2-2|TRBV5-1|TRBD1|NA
TGCGCCAGCAGCTGGGGACAGAGCACCGGGGAGCTGTTTTTT
CASSWGQSTGELFF
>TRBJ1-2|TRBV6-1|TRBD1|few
TGTGCCAGCAGTGGAGGGACAGCCCCCGAGGGGAGGTATGGCTACACCTTC
CASSGGTAPEGRYGYTF
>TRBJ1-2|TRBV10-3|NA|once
TGTGCCATCAGTGAGGCGGGGGCTAGCTACCCCACCTTC
CAISEAGASYPTF
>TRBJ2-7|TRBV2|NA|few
TGTGCCAGCGAACGTACAGGAAACTACGAGCAGTACTTC
CASERTGNYEQYF
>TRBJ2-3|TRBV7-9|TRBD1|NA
TGTGCCAGCAACTCAGACAGGGCCGCCGGAGATACGCAGTATTTT
CASNSDRAAGDTQYF
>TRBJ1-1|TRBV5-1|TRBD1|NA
TGCGCCAGCAGCACAGGGGGCAGTTTAGAAGCTTTCTTT
CASSTGGSLEAFF
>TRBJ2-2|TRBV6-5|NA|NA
TGTGCCAGGATGGAGGACACCGGGGAGCTGTTTTTT
CARMEDTGELFF
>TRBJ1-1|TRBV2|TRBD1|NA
TGTGCCAGCAGGAGGACAGGGAGTTGGGCCGAAAGCACTGAAGCTTTCTTT
CASRRTGSWAESTEAFF
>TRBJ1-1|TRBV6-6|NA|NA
TGTGCCAGCAGTTACTTGCTGGGGGGGCTGGACACTGAAGCTTTCTTT
CASSYLLGGLDTEAFF